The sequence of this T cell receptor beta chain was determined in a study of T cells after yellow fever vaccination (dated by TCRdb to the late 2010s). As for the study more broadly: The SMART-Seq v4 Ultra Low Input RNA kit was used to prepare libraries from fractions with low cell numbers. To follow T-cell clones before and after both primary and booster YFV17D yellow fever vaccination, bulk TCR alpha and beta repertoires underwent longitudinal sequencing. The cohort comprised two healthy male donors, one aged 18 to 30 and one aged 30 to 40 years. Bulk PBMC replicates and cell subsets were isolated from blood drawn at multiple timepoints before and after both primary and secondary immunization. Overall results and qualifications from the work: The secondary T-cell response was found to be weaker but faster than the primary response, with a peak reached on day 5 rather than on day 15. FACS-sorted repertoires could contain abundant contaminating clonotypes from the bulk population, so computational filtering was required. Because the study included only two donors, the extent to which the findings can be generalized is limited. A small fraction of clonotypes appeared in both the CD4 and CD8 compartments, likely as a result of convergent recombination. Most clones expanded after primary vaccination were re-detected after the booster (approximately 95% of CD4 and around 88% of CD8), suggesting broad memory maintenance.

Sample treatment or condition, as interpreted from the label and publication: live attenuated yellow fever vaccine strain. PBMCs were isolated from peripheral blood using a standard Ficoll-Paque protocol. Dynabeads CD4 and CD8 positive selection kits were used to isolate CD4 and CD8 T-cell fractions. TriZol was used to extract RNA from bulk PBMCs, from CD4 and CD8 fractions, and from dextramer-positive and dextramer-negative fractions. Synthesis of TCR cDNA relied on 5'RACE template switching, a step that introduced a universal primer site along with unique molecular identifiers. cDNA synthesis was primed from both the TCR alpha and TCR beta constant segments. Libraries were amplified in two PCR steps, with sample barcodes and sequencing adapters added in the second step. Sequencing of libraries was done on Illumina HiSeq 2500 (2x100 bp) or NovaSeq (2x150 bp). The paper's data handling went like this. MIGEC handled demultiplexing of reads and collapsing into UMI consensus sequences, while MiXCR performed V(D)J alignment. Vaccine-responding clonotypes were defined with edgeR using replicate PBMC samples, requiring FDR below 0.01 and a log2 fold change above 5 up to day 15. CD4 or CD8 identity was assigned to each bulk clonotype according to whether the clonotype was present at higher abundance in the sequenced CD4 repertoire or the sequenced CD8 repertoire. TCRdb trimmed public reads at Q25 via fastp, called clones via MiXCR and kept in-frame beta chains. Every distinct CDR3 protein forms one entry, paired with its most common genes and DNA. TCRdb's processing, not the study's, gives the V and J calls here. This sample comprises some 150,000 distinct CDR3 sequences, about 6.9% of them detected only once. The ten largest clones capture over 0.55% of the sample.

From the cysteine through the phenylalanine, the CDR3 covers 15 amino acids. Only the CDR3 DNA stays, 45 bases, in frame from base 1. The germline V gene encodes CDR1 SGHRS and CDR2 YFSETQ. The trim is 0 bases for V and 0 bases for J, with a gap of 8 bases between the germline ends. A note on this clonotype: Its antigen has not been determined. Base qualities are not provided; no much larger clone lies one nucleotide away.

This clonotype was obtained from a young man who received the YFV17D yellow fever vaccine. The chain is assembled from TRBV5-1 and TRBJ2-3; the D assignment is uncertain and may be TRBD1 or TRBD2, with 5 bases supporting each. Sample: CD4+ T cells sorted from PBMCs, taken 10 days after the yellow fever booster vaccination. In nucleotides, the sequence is TGCGCCAGCAGCTTGGGGGACGGAAGCACAGATACGCAGTATTTT. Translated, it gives CASSLGDGSTDTQYF.